The 22 T cell receptor beta chains below come from one sample, sequenced in a study of blood T cells in healthy people across ages. A J-beta primer mix and a sample-barcoded 5' primer were used in a second PCR of roughly 6 to 11 cycles. A single record per CDR3 protein comes from TCRdb applying MiXCR to the 5' RACE reads. The sample has roughly 650,000 distinct CDR3 sequences, around 32% seen once. Sequencing was done on a sample of blood. The receptors stem from a woman of 80 years or more in good health.

This chain links TRBV20-1 with TRBJ2-5; TRBD2 matches at 13 bases. This CDR3 region has 16 residues. Germline lookup yields CDR1 DFQATT and CDR2 SNEGSKA (reference sequence). J lost 4 bases, V lost 2 bases, and 7 bases had no gene match. The CDR3 region is CSARTSGRAAAETQYF. In DNA, the CDR3 is TGCAGTGCTAGAACTAGCGGGAGGGCCGCGGCAGAGACCCAGTACTTC.

A few counts support this clonotype. This chain links TRBV28 with TRBJ2-1; 7 nucleotides match TRBD1. The CDR3 consists of 14 residues. V gave up 6 bases and J gave up 10 bases; unmatched junction bases: 12. Germline V CDR1 and CDR2: MDHEN, SYDVKM. The CDR3 reads CASSRWDSTYEQFF. For the CDR3, the DNA is TGTGCCAGCAGCCGGTGGGACAGCACCTACGAGCAGTTCTTC.

This clonotype was seen many times. V usage is TRBV5-1 and J usage is TRBJ1-1; 7 nucleotides match TRBD1. The trim removed 3 bases at V and 4 bases at J, leaving 6 bases unmatched. Germline CDR1 is SGHRS and CDR2 is YFSETQ. This CDR3 region has 14 residues. The CDR3 sequence: CASSSRGMGTEAFF. Here the CDR3 DNA reads TGCGCCAGCAGCTCCAGGGGGATGGGCACTGAAGCTTTCTTT.

This clonotype was detected many times. The V gene is TRBV4-2, the J gene TRBJ1-5; D gene unclear. The germline V gene encodes CDR1 LGHNA and CDR2 YNFKEQ. The V end was cut by 5 bases, the J end by 12 bases, with 26 bases between. The CDR3 is 16 amino acids. DNA of the CDR3: TGTGCCAGCAGCGAAGCCCTGACACTGGATAAGGCTAACCAGCATTTT. This translates into CASSEALTLDKANQHF.

This clonotype showed up many times. The CDR3 here is CASSVSGRETQYF. CDR3 DNA: TGTGCCAGCAGCGTATCCGGGCGGGAGACCCAGTACTTC. The rearrangement uses TRBV7-2 and TRBJ2-5; unclear D gene. In germline, CDR1 is SGHTA, CDR2 FQGNSA. CDR3 length: 13 amino acids. Trimming shortened V by 5 bases and J by 5 bases, and 12 bases separated the two germline ends.

This clonotype was seen many times. The chain employs TRBV6-1 and TRBJ2-3; D is undetermined. V lost 4 bases, J lost 4 bases, and 18 bases lay in between. The CDR3 spans 16 residues. Germline V gene data show CDR1 as MNHNS and CDR2 as SASEGT. CDR3 in amino acids: CASSVGSRLVADTQYF. The CDR3 nucleotides read TGTGCCAGCAGTGTGGGGTCTAGACTTGTCGCAGATACGCAGTATTTT.

This clonotype was recorded at least ten times. The V and J genes are TRBV7-2 and TRBJ2-1; the D gene is possibly TRBD1 (6 bases). CDR3 length equals 14 residues. The germline V gene has CDR1 SGHTA and CDR2 FQGNSA. The V end was cut by 3 bases, the J end by 4 bases, with 10 bases between. For the CDR3, the DNA is TGTGCCAGCAGCTTGACAGGAACATACAATGAGCAGTTCTTC. It codes for CASSLTGTYNEQFF.

The genes are TRBV11-2 and TRBJ2-7, with D unresolved. CDR3 length equals 17 residues. Germline CDR1 is SGHAT and CDR2 is FQNNGV. Trimming removed 0 bases from V and 3 bases from J, with 18 bases in between. CDR3 region: CASSLEIRATSFYEQYF. As DNA, the CDR3 is TGTGCCAGCAGCTTAGAAATCCGAGCGACCAGCTTCTACGAGCAGTACTTC.

This clonotype has just a few counts. The gene calls are TRBV7-2 and TRBJ2-7, with a possible D match to TRBD2 (6 bases). Germline-derived CDR1 and CDR2 are SGHTA and FQGNSA. V gave up 6 bases and J gave up 3 bases, with 18 bases separating them. The CDR3 contains 15 residues. The CDR3 sequence: CASSDSAGSYYEQYF. The CDR3 coding sequence is TGTGCCAGCAGTGATAGCGCGGGGTCCTACTACGAGCAGTACTTC.

This clonotype was counted many times. This sequence joins TRBV5-1 and TRBJ2-5, with D uncertain. Between the trimmed V and J ends, which lost 6 bases and 1 base, there was a span of 13 bases. Per germline, CDR1 SGHRS and CDR2 YFSETQ. This CDR3 comprises 14 residues. The CDR3 sequence is CASNQPGVQETQYF. DNA of the CDR3: TGCGCCAGCAACCAACCCGGAGTCCAAGAGACCCAGTACTTC. The full variable domain, rest sourced from reference TRBV5-1 and TRBJ2-5, is KAGVTQTPRYLIKTRGQQVTLSCSPISGHRSVSWYQQTPGQGLQFLFEYFSETQRNKGNFPGRFSGRQFSNSRSEMNVSTLELGDSALYLCASNQPGVQETQYFGPGTRLLVL.

The chain's CDR3 is CASSQDSERGYTF. The CDR3 DNA is TGTGCCAGCAGCCAAGACAGCGAACGTGGCTACACCTTC. V and J are TRBV12-3 or TRBV12-4 and TRBJ1-2; maybe TRBD1 (5 bases). Trimming took 6 bases from V and 7 from J, leaving 15 bases between them. The CDR3 runs to 13 residues.

As concerns this clonotype: This clone may be a read error of a much larger clone one base away. J is TRBJ2-1 and V is TRBV6-1, with D possibly being TRBD1 or TRBD2 (5 bases each). CDR1 MNHNS and CDR2 SASEGT come from the germline V gene. There are 15 residues in the CDR3. The CDR3 sequence: CASRETGTRYIEQFF. Written as DNA, the CDR3 is TGTGCCAGCAGGGAAACCGGGACCAGATACATTGAGCAGTTCTTC.

Turning to this clonotype: This may arise from a read error, as a much more abundant clone is one base away. The chain recombines TRBV6-1 with TRBJ1-2, with a weak D call TRBD1 (5 bases). The germline V gene has CDR1 MNHNS and CDR2 SASEGT. CDR3 length: 15 residues. V lost 8 bases and J 0 bases, leaving 16 bases between the germline ends. CDR3 sequence reads: CASGDGGLPNYGYTF. In DNA, the CDR3 is TGTGCCAGCGGGGACGGGGGTCTCCCTAACTATGGCTACACCTTC.

There are many counts of this clonotype. The chain couples TRBV28 to TRBJ1-2; no clear D. Germline loops: CDR1 MDHEN, CDR2 SYDVKM. Trimming pared 2 bases from V and 7 bases from J, leaving 14 bases between. This CDR3 has 14 residues. The DNA of the CDR3 is TGTGCCAGCAGTTTAAAGGCCCGGTCTGGTGGCTACACCTTC. Translation: CASSLKARSGGYTF.

For this clonotype: Mismatch with germline at one junction end may stem from a read error. The chain uses TRBV6-6 and TRBJ1-5; weak D call: TRBD1 (5 bases). CDR3 length: 14 amino acids. Germline assignment: CDR1 MNHNY and CDR2 SVGAGI (reference sequence). The CDR3 DNA reads TGTGTCAGCACCTACGGGGGTGGGGGGCAGCCCCAGCATTTT. Residues: CVSTYGGGGQPQHF.

This clonotype was observed many times. V and J are TRBV6-2 or TRBV6-3 and TRBJ2-7; no firm D call. The CDR3 extends over 14 amino acids. Trimming left V 0 bases short and J 2 bases short, with 8 bases between. Germline V lookup: CDR1 MNHEY, CDR2 SVGEGT. DNA of the CDR3: TGTGCCAGCAGTTACTCGGCAGGCGCCTACGAGCAGTACTTC. As protein: CASSYSAGAYEQYF.

This clonotype was counted at least ten times. CDR3 amino acids: CSARAPTGVDTQYF. The CDR3 nucleotides read TGCAGTGCTAGGGCTCCGACAGGGGTAGATACGCAGTATTTT. The chain carries TRBV20-1 and TRBJ2-3; 8 nucleotides line up with TRBD1. The V gene's germline CDR1 is DFQATT and CDR2 SNEGSKA (reference sequence). The CDR3 totals 14 residues. The V and J ends lost 3 bases and 5 bases, in that order; junction bases with no gene match: 7.

The V gene is TRBV7-6, the J gene TRBJ2-5; 11 nucleotides agree with TRBD1. The DNA end favors TRBJ2-7, so the J call may be wrong. Germline V gene sequence: CDR1 SGHVS, CDR2 FNYEAQ. The CDR3 has 13 amino acids. The chain's CDR3 is CARRTGGIHEQYF. For the CDR3, the DNA is TGTGCCAGGAGGACAGGGGGCATCCACGAGCAGTACTTC.

This clonotype was counted at least ten times. The CDR3 spells CASSGGAYYNEQFF. The CDR3 region has the DNA TGTGCCAGCAGCGGGGGGGCCTATTACAATGAGCAGTTCTTC. The chain is built from TRBV3-1 and TRBJ2-1; D is perhaps TRBD2 (7 bases). V lost 5 bases, J lost 4 bases, and 12 bases lay in between. The CDR3 sequence is 14 residues long. Germline assignment: CDR1 LGHDT and CDR2 YNNKEL (reference sequence).

In its sample, this clonotype was seen many times. For the CDR3, the DNA is TGCAGTGCTGAAGGCCCGCGCTACGAGCAGTACTTC. Translated, it gives CSAEGPRYEQYF. The chain combines TRBV20-1 with TRBJ2-7; D unresolved. This CDR3 has 12 residues. Germline CDR1 is DFQATT and CDR2 is SNEGSKA (reference sequence). The germline V and J ends were trimmed by 5 bases and 3 bases, with 11 bases remaining between them.

In this sample, this clonotype turned up once. V and J are TRBV5-5 and TRBJ1-3; a possible D gene is TRBD1 (6 bases). Germline-derived CDR1 and CDR2 are SGHKS and YYEKEE (reference sequence). The V end lost 1 base, the J end lost 0 bases, and 11 bases lay between the germline ends. The CDR3 is made up of 16 amino acids. In DNA, the CDR3 is TGTGCCAGCAGCTTGCAGGACAGCAGCTCTGGAAACACCATATATTTT. Protein sequence: CASSLQDSSSGNTIYF.

This sequence joins TRBV14 and TRBJ2-2; D gene unclear. CDR3 size: 14 residues. Germline CDR1 SGHDN, CDR2 FVKESK. V was shortened by 6 bases and J by 0 bases, with 8 bases between the two germline ends. The CDR3 loop is CASRNQPNTGELFF. As DNA, the CDR3 is TGTGCCAGCAGGAACCAGCCGAACACCGGGGAGCTGTTTTTT.